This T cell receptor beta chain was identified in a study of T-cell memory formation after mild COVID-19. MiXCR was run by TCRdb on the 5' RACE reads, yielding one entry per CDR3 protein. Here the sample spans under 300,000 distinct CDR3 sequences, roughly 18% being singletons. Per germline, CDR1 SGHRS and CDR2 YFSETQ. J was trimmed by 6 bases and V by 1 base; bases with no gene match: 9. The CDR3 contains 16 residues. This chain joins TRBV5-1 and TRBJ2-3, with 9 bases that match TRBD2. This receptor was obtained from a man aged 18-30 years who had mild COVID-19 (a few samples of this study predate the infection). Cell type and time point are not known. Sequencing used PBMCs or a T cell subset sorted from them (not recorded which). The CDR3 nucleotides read TGCGCCAGCAGCTTGCCCCGATGGACTAGCGACGATACGCAGTATTTT. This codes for CASSLPRWTSDDTQYF.